A single sample is the source of the 14 T cell receptor beta chains below, sequenced in a study of cytomegalovirus exposure and HLA in healthy donors (dated by TCRdb to the late 2010s). The library was generated by the immunoSEQ multiplex PCR assay. The clones in this table, taken by TCRdb from immuneACCESS, are in-frame only. Not every clone is retained; where verified, under half of the shortfall comes from an unresolved V gene, and the cause of the rest is unknown. This sample has fewer than 250,000 clones in its table, and just under 90% of those were observed once. The biggest ten clones account for about 2.5% of the sample. Sequenced material: PBMCs. These receptors were obtained from a man aged 18 to 30 in good health and CMV-seronegative.

The rearrangement uses TRBV18 and TRBJ2-7; D might be TRBD1 (5 bases). Germline V gene sequence: CDR1 KGHSH, CDR2 LQKENI. This CDR3 comprises 13 residues. V gave up 4 bases and J gave up 2 bases, with 9 bases separating them. The CDR3: CASSHRQTYEQYF. CDR3 DNA: TGTGCCAGCTCACATAGACAGACCTACGAGCAGTACTTC.

The V call is TRBV5-1, the J call TRBJ1-1; D is perhaps TRBD1 (6 bases). Deletions cut 3 bases from V and 4 bases from J, with 10 bases between. Per the germline V gene, CDR1 is SGHRS and CDR2 is YFSETQ. The CDR3 is made up of 13 amino acids. The CDR3 region has the DNA TGCGCCAGCAGCTCAGGGGTAATCACTGAAGCTTTCTTT. Translated, it gives CASSSGVITEAFF.

The chain uses TRBV30 and TRBJ1-6; D ambiguous. The CDR3 extends over 15 amino acids. Germline CDR1 GTSNPN, CDR2 SVGIG (reference sequence). Trimming took off 0 bases at V and 3 bases at J, with 9 bases between the two ends. The CDR3 is CAWSVGGSYNSPLHF. Here the CDR3 DNA reads TGTGCCTGGAGTGTAGGAGGTAGCTATAATTCACCCCTCCACTTT.

This clone occurred once. The chain links TRBV30 to TRBJ2-3, with D possibly TRBD2 on 6 matching bases. Germline lookup yields CDR1 GTSNPN and CDR2 SVGIG (reference sequence). The CDR3 totals 12 residues. The V and J ends lost 5 bases and 1 base respectively, with 7 bases between them. The CDR3 region has the DNA TGTGCCTGGGAGCGGGGCACAGATACGCAGTATTTT. Residues: CAWERGTDTQYF.

J is TRBJ1-5 and V is TRBV18; 8 nucleotides agree with TRBD1. This CDR3 is built from 19 residues. Germline V gene lookup returns CDR1 KGHSH and CDR2 LQKENI. The V and J ends lost 5 bases and 1 base, in that order; junction bases with no gene match: 16. CDR3 DNA: TGTGCCAGCTCAACGGGGACAGGCCTCTCCCTGGGAAGCAATCAGCCCCAGCATTTT. This encodes CASSTGTGLSLGSNQPQHF.

The chain employs TRBV4-1 and TRBJ2-7; D perhaps matches TRBD1 (5 bases). Per germline, CDR1 MGHRA and CDR2 YSYEKL. V lost 4 bases, J lost 2 bases, and 15 bases lay in between. This CDR3 comprises 15 residues. DNA for the CDR3: TGCGCCAGCAGCCTCAGGGCCGGGTTCGCCTACGAGCAGTACTTC. Its protein is CASSLRAGFAYEQYF.

This clone appeared a single time. This rearrangement joins TRBV9 to TRBJ2-7; 8 bases match TRBD1. Trimming took 5 bases from V and 4 from J; bases not matched to a gene: 11. The CDR3 runs to 15 residues. Germline V lookup: CDR1 SGDLS, CDR2 YYNGEE. The DNA for the CDR3 is TGTGCCAGCAGTTTAGGTCAGGGGGCTATTTACGAGCAGTACTTC. It is translated as CASSLGQGAIYEQYF.

The chain couples TRBV5-4 to TRBJ1-1; TRBD1 matches 7 bases. CDR3 length equals 13 residues. CDR1 is SGHNT and CDR2 is YYREEE in the germline V gene (reference sequence). Trimming removed 5 bases from V and 7 bases from J; junction bases left unmatched: 8. The CDR3 loop is CASRGDRENEAFF. The DNA for the CDR3 is TGTGCCAGCAGGGGCGACAGGGAAAATGAAGCTTTCTTT.

The chain recombines TRBV2 with TRBJ2-7; TRBD2 aligns across 8 bases. The length of the CDR3 is 14 residues. V shed 5 bases, J shed 5 bases, and the junction held 8 bases outside the gene matches. The germline V gene encodes CDR1 SNHLY and CDR2 FYNNEI. The CDR3 protein is CASSSGGLGHEQYF. The DNA for the CDR3 is TGTGCCAGCAGTTCGGGGGGGCTCGGTCACGAGCAGTACTTC.

The chain links TRBV28 to TRBJ1-1, with 8 nucleotides matching TRBD1. The germline V gene encodes CDR1 MDHEN and CDR2 SYDVKM. This CDR3 is 15 amino acids long. The J segment lost 6 bases and the V segment lost 7 bases, leaving 13 bases of the junction unmatched. The CDR3 bases are TGTGCCAGCACACCTTCCCGGGACAGGCCGTCTGAAGCTTTCTTT. This gives the protein CASTPSRDRPSEAFF.

The genes are TRBV7-2 and TRBJ2-7, with 9 nucleotides matching TRBD2. V trimming: 1 base; J trimming: 4 bases; junction bases outside the gene matches: 5. Germline CDR1 is SGHTA and CDR2 is FQGNSA. There are 15 residues in the CDR3. The chain's CDR3 is CASSLEVAGVYEQYF. DNA for the CDR3: TGTGCCAGCAGCTTAGAGGTAGCGGGAGTATACGAGCAGTACTTC.

The chain links TRBV28 to TRBJ2-5; 9 bases map to TRBD2. Looked up from germline, CDR1 is MDHEN and CDR2 is SYDVKM. The length of the CDR3 is 15 residues. The J segment lost 2 bases and the V segment lost 2 bases, leaving 3 bases of the junction unmatched. CDR3 loop: CASSLVREGQETQYF. In nucleotides, the CDR3 is TGTGCCAGCAGTTTAGTGCGGGAGGGACAAGAGACCCAGTACTTC.

The V and J genes are TRBV19 and TRBJ1-6; D is unresolved. The germline V and J ends were trimmed by 5 bases and 9 bases, with 14 bases remaining between them. Looked up from germline, CDR1 is LNHDA and CDR2 is SQIVND (reference sequence). The CDR3 covers 14 residues. In DNA, the CDR3 is TGTGCCAGTAGTTCCCGTGCCGGGAGTTCACCCCTCCACTTT. This encodes CASSSRAGSSPLHF.

The V call is TRBV5-1, the J call TRBJ2-7; 7 bases agree with TRBD1. The V gene end was trimmed by 4 bases and the J gene end by 0 bases; junction bases not matched to a gene: 4. CDR3 size: 14 residues. Germline loops: CDR1 SGHRS, CDR2 YFSETQ. CDR3: CASSTGTASYEQYF. CDR3 coding DNA: TGCGCCAGCAGCACCGGGACAGCCTCCTACGAGCAGTACTTC.